This T cell receptor (beta chain) was profiled in a study of cytomegalovirus exposure and HLA in healthy donors. PCR involved 60 Vbeta and 13 Jbeta primers. The repertoire was sequenced with immunoSEQ multiplex PCR; TCRdb's copy has only in-frame clones and lacks some. The sample holds approximately 160,000 clones; about 80% are singletons and the top ten take approximately 10%. This receptor was taken from a man younger than 35 in good health and CMV-seropositive. The specimen was PBMCs.

CDR3 sequence: CASSPTRDRVDEQFF. The DNA for the CDR3 is TGTGCCAGTAGTCCTACACGGGACAGGGTTGATGAGCAGTTCTTC. J is TRBJ2-1 and V is TRBV19, with 9 bases matching TRBD1. CDR3 size: 15 residues. V shed 5 bases, J shed 8 bases, and the junction held 10 bases outside the gene matches. From germline, CDR1 is LNHDA and CDR2 SQIVND (reference sequence).